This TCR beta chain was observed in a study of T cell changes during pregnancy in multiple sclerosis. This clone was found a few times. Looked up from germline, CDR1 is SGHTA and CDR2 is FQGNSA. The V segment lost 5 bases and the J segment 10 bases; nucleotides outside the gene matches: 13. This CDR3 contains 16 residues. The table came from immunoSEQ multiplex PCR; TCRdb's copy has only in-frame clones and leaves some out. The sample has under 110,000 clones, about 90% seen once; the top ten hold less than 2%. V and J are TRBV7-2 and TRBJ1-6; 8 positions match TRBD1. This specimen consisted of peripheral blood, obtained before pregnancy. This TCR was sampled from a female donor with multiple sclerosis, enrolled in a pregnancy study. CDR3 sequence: CASSGSPGQAVSPLHF. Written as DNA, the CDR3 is TGTGCCAGCAGCGGAAGCCCGGGACAGGCCGTATCACCCCTCCACTTT.